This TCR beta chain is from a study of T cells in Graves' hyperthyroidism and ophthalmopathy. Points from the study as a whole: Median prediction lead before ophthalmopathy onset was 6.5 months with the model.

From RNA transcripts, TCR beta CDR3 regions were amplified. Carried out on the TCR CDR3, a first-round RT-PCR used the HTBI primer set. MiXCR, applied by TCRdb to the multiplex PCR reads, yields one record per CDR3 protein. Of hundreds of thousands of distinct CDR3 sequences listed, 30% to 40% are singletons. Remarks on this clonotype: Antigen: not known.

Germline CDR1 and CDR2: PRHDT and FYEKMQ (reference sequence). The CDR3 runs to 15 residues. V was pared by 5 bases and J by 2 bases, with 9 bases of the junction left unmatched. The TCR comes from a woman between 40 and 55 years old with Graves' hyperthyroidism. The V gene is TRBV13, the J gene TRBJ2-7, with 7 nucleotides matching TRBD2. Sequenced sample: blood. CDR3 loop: CASSPRAAGTYEQYF. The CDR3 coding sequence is TGTGCCAGCAGCCCCCGGGCAGCGGGGACCTACGAGCAGTACTTC.